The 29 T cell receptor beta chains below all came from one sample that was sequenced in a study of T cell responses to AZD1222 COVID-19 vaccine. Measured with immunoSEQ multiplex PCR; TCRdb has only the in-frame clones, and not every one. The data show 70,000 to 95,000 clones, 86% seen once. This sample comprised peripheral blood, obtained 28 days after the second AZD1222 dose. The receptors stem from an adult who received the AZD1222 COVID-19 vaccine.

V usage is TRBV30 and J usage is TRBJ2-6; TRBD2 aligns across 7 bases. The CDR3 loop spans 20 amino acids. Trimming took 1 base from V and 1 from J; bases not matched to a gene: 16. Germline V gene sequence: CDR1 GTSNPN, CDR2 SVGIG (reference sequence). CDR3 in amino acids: CAWSGPSWAGVLSGANVLTF. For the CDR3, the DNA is TGTGCCTGGAGTGGACCCTCCTGGGCGGGAGTCCTTTCTGGGGCCAACGTCCTGACTTTC.

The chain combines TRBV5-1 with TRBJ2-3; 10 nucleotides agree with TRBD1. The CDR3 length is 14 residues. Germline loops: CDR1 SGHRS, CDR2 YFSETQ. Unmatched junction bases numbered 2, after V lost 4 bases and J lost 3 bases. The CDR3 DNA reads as TGCGCCAGCAGCCGGACAGGGGGGACAGATACGCAGTATTTT. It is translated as CASSRTGGTDTQYF.

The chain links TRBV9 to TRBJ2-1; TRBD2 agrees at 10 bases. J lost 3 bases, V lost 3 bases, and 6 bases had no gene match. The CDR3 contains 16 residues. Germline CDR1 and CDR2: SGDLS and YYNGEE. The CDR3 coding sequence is TGTGCCAGCAGCGGCGCCCTAGCGGGAGACTACAATGAGCAGTTCTTC. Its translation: CASSGALAGDYNEQFF.

The DNA of the CDR3 is TGTGCCAGCAGCCGGAGGGGGCAAGTCACTGAAGCTTTCTTT. Protein sequence: CASSRRGQVTEAFF. The J gene is TRBJ1-1, the V gene TRBV5-4, with 7 bases matching TRBD1. With 4 bases clipped from V and 4 bases from J, the junction kept 7 bases outside the gene matches. The CDR3 has 14 residues. CDR1 and CDR2 (germline): SGHNT, YYREEE (reference sequence).

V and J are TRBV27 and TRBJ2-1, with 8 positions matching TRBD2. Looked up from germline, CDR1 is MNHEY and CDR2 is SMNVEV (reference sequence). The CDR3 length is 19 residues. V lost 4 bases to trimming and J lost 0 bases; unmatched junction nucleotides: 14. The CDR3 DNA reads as TGTGCCAGCAGTTCCCTTCGGGGTAGCGGGGTTAGCTCCTACAATGAGCAGTTCTTC. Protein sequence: CASSSLRGSGVSSYNEQFF.

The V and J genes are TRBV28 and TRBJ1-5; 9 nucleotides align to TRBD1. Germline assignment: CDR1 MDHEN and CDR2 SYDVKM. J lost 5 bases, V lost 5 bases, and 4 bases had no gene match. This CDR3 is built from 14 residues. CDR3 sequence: CASSPGQGDQPQHF. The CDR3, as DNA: TGTGCCAGCAGTCCGGGACAGGGCGATCAGCCCCAGCATTTT.

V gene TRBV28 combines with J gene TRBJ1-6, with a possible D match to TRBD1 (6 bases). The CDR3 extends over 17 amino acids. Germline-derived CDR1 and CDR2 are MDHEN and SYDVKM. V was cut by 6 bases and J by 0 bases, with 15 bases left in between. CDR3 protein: CASRQGLRSSYNSPLHF. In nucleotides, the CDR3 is TGTGCCAGCAGGCAGGGGCTACGTTCCTCCTATAATTCACCCCTCCACTTT. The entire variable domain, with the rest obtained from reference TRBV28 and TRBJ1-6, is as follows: DVKVTQSSRYLVKRTGEKVFLECVQDMDHENMFWYRQDPGLGLRLIYFSYDVKMKEKGDIPEGYSVSREKKERFSLILESASTNQTSMYLCASRQGLRSSYNSPLHFGNGTRLTVT.

The CDR3: CASSLSGGSNEKLFF. In nucleotides, the CDR3 is TGTGCCAGCAGCTTGTCAGGGGGATCTAATGAAAAACTGTTTTTT. The rearrangement joins TRBV5-4 to TRBJ1-4; TRBD1 aligns across 7 bases. The CDR3 extends over 15 amino acids. V lost 1 base to trimming and J lost 3 bases; unmatched junction nucleotides: 3. In germline, CDR1 is SGHNT, CDR2 YYREEE (reference sequence).

The CDR3 DNA is TGTGCCAGCAGCTTAGATTACAGGGCGGACACCGGGGAGCTGTTTTTT. Residues: CASSLDYRADTGELFF. The chain combines TRBV7-6 with TRBJ2-2; D might be TRBD1 (6 bases). V lost 1 base, J lost 3 bases, and 12 bases lay in between. The CDR3 is 16 amino acids. CDR1 SGHVS and CDR2 FNYEAQ come from the germline V gene. The entire variable domain, with the rest obtained from reference TRBV7-6 and TRBJ2-2, is as follows: GAGVSQSPRYKVTKRGQDVALRCDPISGHVSLYWYRQALGQGPEFLTYFNYEAQQDKSGLPNDRFSAERPEGSISTLTIQRTEQRDSAMYRCASSLDYRADTGELFFGEGSRLTVL.

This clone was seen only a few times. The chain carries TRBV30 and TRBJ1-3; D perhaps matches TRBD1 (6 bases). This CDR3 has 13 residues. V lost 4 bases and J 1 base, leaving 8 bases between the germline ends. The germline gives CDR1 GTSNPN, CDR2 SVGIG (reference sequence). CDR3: CAWTGASGNTIYF. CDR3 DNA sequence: TGTGCCTGGACAGGGGCTTCTGGAAACACCATATATTTT. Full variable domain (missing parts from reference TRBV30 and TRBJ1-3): SQTIHQWPATLVQPVGSPLSLECTVEGTSNPNLYWYRQAAGRGLQLLFYSVGIGQISSEVPQNLSASRPQDRQFILSSKKLLLSDSGFYLCAWTGASGNTIYFGEGSWLTVV.

The CDR3 DNA sequence: TGTGCCAGCAGCTTCAACAGGCCCGGCGGTGAAAAACTGTTTTTT. Protein sequence: CASSFNRPGGEKLFF. This sequence joins TRBV7-2 and TRBJ1-4, with D tentatively TRBD1 (5 bases). CDR1 SGHTA and CDR2 FQGNSA come from the germline V gene. V shed 3 bases and J shed 7 bases, with 15 bases lying between them. This CDR3 contains 15 residues.

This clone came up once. CDR3 residues: CAWGTGDNYGYTF. For the CDR3, the DNA is TGTGCCTGGGGGACAGGTGATAACTATGGCTACACCTTC. The V gene is TRBV30, the J gene TRBJ1-2; 8 bases map to TRBD1. Trimming removed 5 bases from V and 1 base from J; junction bases left unmatched: 3. Germline V lookup: CDR1 GTSNPN, CDR2 SVGIG (reference sequence). CDR3 size: 13 residues. The whole variable domain, remainder taken from reference TRBV30 and TRBJ1-2, is SQTIHQWPATLVQPVGSPLSLECTVEGTSNPNLYWYRQAAGRGLQLLFYSVGIGQISSEVPQNLSASRPQDRQFILSSKKLLLSDSGFYLCAWGTGDNYGYTFGSGTRLTVV.

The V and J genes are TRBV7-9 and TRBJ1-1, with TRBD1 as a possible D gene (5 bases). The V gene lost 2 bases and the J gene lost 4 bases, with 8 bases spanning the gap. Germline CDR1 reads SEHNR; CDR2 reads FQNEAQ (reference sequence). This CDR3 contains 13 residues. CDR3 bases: TGTGCCAGCAGCTTACAGGGAACCACTGAAGCTTTCTTT. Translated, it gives CASSLQGTTEAFF.

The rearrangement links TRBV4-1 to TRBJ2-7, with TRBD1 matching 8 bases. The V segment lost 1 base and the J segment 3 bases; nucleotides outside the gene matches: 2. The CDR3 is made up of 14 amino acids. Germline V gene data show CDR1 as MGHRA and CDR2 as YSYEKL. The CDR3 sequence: CASSQVQGVYEQYF. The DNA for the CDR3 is TGCGCCAGCAGCCAAGTACAGGGGGTCTACGAGCAGTACTTC.

The DNA of the CDR3 is TGTGCCAGCAGTTACTCGAAGCCGGCACGTGGCTATGGCTACACCTTC. This translates into CASSYSKPARGYGYTF. V is TRBV6-5 and J is TRBJ1-2; D ambiguous. Trimming shortened V by 0 bases and J by 4 bases, and 15 bases separated the two germline ends. Looked up from germline, CDR1 is MNHEY and CDR2 is SVGAGI. This CDR3 spans 16 amino acids.

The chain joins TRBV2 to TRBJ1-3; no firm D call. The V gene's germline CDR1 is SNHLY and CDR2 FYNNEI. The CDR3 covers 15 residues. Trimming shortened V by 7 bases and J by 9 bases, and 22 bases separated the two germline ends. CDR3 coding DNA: TGTGCCAGCAAGTACGCCGAAGCACATAAAAGCACCATATATTTT. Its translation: CASKYAEAHKSTIYF. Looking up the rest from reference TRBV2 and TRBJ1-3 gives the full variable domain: EPEVTQTPSHQVTQMGQEVILRCVPISNHLYFYWYRQILGQKVEFLVSFYNNEISEKSEIFDDQFSVERPDGSNFTLKIRSTKLEDSAMYFCASKYAEAHKSTIYFGEGSWLTVV.

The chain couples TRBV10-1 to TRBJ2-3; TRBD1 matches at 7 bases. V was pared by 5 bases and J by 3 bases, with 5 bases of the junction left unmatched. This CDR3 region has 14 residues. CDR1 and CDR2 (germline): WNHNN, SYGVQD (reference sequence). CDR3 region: CASSRDSGTDTQYF. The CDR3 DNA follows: TGCGCCAGCAGTCGGGACAGCGGTACAGATACGCAGTATTTT.

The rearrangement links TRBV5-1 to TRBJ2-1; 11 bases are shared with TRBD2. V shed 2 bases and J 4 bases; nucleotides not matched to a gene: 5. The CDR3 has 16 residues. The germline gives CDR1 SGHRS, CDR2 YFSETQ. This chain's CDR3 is CASSFSLAGGYNEQFF. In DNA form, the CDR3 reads TGCGCCAGCAGCTTCTCTTTAGCGGGAGGGTACAATGAGCAGTTCTTC. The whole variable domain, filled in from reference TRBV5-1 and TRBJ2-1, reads KAGVTQTPRYLIKTRGQQVTLSCSPISGHRSVSWYQQTPGQGLQFLFEYFSETQRNKGNFPGRFSGRQFSNSRSEMNVSTLELGDSALYLCASSFSLAGGYNEQFFGPGTRLTVL.

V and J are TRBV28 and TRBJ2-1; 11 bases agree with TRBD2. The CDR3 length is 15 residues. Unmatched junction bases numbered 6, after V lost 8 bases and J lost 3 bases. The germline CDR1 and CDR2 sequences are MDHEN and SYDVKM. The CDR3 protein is CASFSGTSGYNEQFF. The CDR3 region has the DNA TGTGCCAGCTTCTCCGGGACTAGCGGCTACAATGAGCAGTTCTTC.

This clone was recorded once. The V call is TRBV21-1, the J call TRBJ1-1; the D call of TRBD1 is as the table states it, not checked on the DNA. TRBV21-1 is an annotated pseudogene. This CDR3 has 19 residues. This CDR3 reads CASSTRDRGPVRWITEAFF. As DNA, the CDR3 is TGTGCCAGCAGCACCCGGGACAGGGGGCCCGTGCGGTGGATCACTGAAGCTTTCTTT.

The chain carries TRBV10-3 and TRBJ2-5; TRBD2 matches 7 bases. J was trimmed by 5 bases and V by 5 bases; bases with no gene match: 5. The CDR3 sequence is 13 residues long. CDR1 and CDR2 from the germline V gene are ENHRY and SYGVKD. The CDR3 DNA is TGTGCCATCAGTCTAGGGAGGGAGGAGACCCAGTACTTC. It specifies CAISLGREETQYF.

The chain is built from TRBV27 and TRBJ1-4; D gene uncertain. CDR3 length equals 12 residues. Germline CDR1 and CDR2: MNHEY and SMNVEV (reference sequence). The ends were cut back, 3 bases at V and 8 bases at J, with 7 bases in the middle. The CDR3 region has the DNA TGTGCCAGCAGTTTCTTTGGGGAAAAACTGTTTTTT. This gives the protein CASSFFGEKLFF. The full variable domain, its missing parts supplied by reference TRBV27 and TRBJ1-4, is EAQVTQNPRYLITVTGKKLTVTCSQNMNHEYMSWYRQDPGLGLRQIYYSMNVEVTDKGDVPEGYKVSRKEKRNFPLILESPSPNQTSLYFCASSFFGEKLFFGSGTQLSVL.

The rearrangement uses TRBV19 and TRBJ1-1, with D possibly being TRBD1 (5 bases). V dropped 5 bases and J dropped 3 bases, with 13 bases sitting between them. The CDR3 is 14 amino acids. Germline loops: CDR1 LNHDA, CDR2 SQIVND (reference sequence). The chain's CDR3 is CASSPQRGDTEAFF. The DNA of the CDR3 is TGTGCCAGTAGTCCCCAGCGGGGGGACACTGAAGCTTTCTTT.

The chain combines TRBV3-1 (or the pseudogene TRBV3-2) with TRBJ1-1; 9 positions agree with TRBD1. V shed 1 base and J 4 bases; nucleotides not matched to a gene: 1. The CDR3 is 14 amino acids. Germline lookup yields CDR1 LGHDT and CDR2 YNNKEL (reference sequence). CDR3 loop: CASSQADRGTEAFF. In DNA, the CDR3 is TGTGCCAGCAGCCAAGCGGACAGGGGCACTGAAGCTTTCTTT.

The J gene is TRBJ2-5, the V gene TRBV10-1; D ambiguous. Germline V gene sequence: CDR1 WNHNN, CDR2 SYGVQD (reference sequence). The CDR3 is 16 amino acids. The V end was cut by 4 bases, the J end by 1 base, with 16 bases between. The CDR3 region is CASSADRRWGQETQYF. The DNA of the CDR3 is TGCGCCAGCAGTGCGGACCGTCGGTGGGGCCAAGAGACCCAGTACTTC.

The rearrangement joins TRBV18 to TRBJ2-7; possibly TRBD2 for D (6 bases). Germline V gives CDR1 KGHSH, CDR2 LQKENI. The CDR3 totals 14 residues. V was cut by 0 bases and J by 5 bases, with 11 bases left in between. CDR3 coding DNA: TGTGCCAGCTCACCACCGGCGGGGAACCACGAGCAGTACTTC. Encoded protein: CASSPPAGNHEQYF.

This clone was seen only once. The CDR3 sequence is CASSQDSGGDNSPLHF. CDR3 nucleotides: TGCGCCAGCAGCCAAGATTCTGGGGGCGATAATTCACCCCTCCACTTT. The rearrangement links TRBV4-1 to TRBJ1-6; D might be TRBD1 (6 bases). Germline values: CDR1 MGHRA, CDR2 YSYEKL. V shed 0 bases and J shed 5 bases, with 11 bases lying between them. CDR3 length: 16 amino acids.

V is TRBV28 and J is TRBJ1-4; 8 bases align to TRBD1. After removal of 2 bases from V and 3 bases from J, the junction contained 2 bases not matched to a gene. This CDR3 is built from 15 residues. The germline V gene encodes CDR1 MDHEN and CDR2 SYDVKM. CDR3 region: CASSLQGAANEKLFF. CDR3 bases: TGTGCCAGCAGTTTACAGGGGGCCGCTAATGAAAAACTGTTTTTT.

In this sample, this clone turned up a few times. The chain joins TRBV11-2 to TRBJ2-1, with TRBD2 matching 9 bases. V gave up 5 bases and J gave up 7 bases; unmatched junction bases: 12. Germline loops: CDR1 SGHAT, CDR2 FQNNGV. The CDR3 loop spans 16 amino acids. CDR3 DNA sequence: TGTGCCAGCAGCCCTCCTGGTAGCGGGAGTATGAATGAGCAGTTCTTC. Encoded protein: CASSPPGSGSMNEQFF.